This T cell receptor (beta chain) was captured by sequencing in a study of blood T cells in healthy people across ages. Deletions cut 6 bases from V and 0 bases from J, with 6 bases between. CDR1 MDHEN and CDR2 SYDVKM come from the germline V gene. The length of the CDR3 is 13 residues. The second PCR ran about 6 to 11 cycles with a sample-barcoded 5' primer and J-beta primers. A single record per CDR3 protein comes from TCRdb applying MiXCR to the 5' RACE reads. The data show approximately 800,000 distinct CDR3 sequences, with approximately 35% seen just once and over 10% held by the top ten. Donation came from healthy Caucasian individuals in Russia who were aged 6 to 90. Concerning this clonotype: This may come from a read error, since a much larger clone is one base off.

This clonotype was obtained from a man between 18 and 29 years old in good health. The gene calls are TRBV28 and TRBJ1-5; D gene unclear. Sample: blood. This chain's CDR3 is CASRRYSNQPQHF. CDR3 DNA: TGTGCCAGCAGAAGATATAGCAATCAGCCCCAGCATTTT.